Sequencing of this T cell receptor (beta chain) was carried out in a study of graft-versus-host responses after intestinal transplantation. Study background: Recipients got multivisceral, liver-intestinal, or isolated intestinal transplants. Study conclusions and caveats: Some GvH clones appeared in ileal mucosa or blood before recipient bone marrow.

This clone was recorded only once. Its cognate antigen is unknown. Measured with immunoSEQ multiplex PCR; TCRdb has only the in-frame clones, and not every one. The sample has around 30,000 clones, 90% to 95% seen once. The CDR3 is 14 amino acids. V dropped 6 bases and J dropped 8 bases, with 19 bases sitting between them. Germline assignment: CDR1 MNHEY and CDR2 SVGAGI. The sequence was obtained from a human patient who received an intestinal transplant, so some T cells may come from the graft donor. The source was PBMCs, collected roughly 62 days after intestinal transplant. The chain has TRBV6-5 and TRBJ1-2; TRBD1 is a possible D gene (5 bases). CDR3 sequence reads: CASSTNRPPGGYTF. CDR3 coding DNA: TGTGCCAGCAGCACAAACAGGCCCCCCGGGGGCTACACCTTC.